This T cell receptor (beta chain) derives from a study of CD8 T cells in Susac syndrome. The study's findings and limits: Individuals included in the TCR sequencing and HLA analysis were acknowledged by the study to be relatively few in number.

CD8+ and CD4+ T cells taken from blood had their TCR beta sequenced. RNA totalling about 0.45 to 1 ug underwent reverse transcription with random hexamers. Across 54 Vbeta and 13 Jbeta, immunoSEQ multiplex PCR amplified TCR beta CDR3. TCRdb reanalysed the immunoSEQ multiplex PCR reads using MiXCR and keeps one entry per CDR3 protein. The repertoire holds around 80,000 distinct CDR3 sequences, about 91% seen once, with around 0.5% in the top ten. Germline CDR1 KGHSY, CDR2 FQNENV. This CDR3 contains 14 residues. V lost 2 bases and J 8 bases, leaving 13 bases between the germline ends. In regard to this clonotype: Its antigen is as yet unknown.

This sequence was found in a human donor with multiple sclerosis. The rearrangement joins TRBV16 to TRBJ2-1, with D possibly matching TRBD1 (5 bases). The sample taken for sequencing was CD8+ T cells from PBMCs. CDR3 sequence: CASSQASQGYEQFF. CDR3 sequence (DNA): TGTGCCAGCAGCCAAGCCTCGCAGGGATATGAGCAGTTCTTC.